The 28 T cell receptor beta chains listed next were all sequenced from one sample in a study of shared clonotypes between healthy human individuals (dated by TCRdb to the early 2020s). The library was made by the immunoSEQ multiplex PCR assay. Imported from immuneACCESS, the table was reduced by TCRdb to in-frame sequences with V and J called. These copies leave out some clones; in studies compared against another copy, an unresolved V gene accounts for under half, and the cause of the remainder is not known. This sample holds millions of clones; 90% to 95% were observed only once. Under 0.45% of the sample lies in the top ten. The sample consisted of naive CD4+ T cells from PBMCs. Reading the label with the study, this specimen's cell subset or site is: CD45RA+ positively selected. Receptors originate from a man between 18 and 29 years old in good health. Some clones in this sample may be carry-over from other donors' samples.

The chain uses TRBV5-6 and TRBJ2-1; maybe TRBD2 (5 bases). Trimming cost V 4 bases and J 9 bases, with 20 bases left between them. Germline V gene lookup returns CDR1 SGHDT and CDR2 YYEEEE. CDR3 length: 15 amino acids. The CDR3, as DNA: TGTGCCAGCAGCGGCGGACTTATTATAGTGGGTGAGCAGTTCTTC. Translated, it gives CASSGGLIIVGEQFF.

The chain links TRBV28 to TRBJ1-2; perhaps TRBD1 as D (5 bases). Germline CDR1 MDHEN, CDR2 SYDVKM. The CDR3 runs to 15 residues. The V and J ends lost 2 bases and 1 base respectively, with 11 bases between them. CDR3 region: CASSLRLQVNYGYTF. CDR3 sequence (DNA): TGTGCCAGCAGTTTACGTTTACAGGTTAACTATGGCTACACCTTC.

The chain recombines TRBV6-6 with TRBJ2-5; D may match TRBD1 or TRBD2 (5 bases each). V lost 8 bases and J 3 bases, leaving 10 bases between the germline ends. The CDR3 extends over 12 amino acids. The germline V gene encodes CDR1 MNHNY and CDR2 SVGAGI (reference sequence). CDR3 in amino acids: CASLGEKETQYF. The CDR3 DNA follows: TGTGCCAGCTTAGGGGAGAAAGAGACCCAGTACTTC.

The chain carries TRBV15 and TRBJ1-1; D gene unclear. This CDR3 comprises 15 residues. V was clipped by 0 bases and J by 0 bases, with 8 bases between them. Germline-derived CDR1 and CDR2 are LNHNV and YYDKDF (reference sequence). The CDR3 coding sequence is TGTGCCACCAGCAGAGAAACTTTGCTGAACACTGAAGCTTTCTTT. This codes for CATSRETLLNTEAFF.

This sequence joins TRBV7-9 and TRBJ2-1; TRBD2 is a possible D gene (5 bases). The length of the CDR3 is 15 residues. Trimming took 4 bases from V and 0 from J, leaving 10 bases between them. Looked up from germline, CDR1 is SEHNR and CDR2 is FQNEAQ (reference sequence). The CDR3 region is CASSSERSSYNEQFF. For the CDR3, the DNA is TGTGCCAGCAGCTCGGAGCGGAGCTCCTACAATGAGCAGTTCTTC.

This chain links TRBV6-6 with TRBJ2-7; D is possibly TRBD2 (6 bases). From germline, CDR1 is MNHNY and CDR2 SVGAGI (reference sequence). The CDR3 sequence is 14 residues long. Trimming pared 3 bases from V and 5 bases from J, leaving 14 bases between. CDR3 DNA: TGTGCCAGCAGTTATTGGGGGGTGAGCCACGAGCAGTACTTC. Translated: CASSYWGVSHEQYF.

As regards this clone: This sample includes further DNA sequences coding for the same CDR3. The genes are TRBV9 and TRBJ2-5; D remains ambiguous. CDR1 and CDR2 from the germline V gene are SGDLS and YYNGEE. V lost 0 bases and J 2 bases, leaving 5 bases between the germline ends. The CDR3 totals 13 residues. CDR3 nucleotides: TGTGCCAGCAGCGTAGGGGGACAAGAGACCCAGTACTTC. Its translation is CASSVGGQETQYF.

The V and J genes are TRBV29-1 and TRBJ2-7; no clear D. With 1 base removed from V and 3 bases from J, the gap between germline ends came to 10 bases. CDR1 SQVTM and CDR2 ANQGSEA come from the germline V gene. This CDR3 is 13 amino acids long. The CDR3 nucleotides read TGCAGCGTTGAAGTCGCTCCAAGCTACGAGCAGTACTTC. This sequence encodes CSVEVAPSYEQYF.

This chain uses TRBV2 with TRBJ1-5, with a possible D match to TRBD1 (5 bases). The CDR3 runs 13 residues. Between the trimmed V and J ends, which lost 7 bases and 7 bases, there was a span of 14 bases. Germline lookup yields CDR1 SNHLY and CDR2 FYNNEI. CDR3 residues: CASNQGGWQPQHF. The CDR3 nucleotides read TGTGCCAGCAACCAGGGAGGGTGGCAGCCCCAGCATTTT.

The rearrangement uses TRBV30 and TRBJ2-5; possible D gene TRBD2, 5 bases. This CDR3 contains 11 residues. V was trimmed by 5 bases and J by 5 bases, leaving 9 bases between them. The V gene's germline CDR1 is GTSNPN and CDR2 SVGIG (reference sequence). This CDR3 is CAWGSWETQYF. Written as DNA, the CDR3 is TGTGCCTGGGGGAGTTGGGAGACCCAGTACTTC.

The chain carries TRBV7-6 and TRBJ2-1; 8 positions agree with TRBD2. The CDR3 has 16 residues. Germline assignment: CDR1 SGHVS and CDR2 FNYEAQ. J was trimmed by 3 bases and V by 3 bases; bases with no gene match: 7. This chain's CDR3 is CASSFLALADYNEQFF. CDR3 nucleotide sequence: TGTGCCAGCAGCTTTTTGGCACTAGCGGACTACAATGAGCAGTTCTTC.

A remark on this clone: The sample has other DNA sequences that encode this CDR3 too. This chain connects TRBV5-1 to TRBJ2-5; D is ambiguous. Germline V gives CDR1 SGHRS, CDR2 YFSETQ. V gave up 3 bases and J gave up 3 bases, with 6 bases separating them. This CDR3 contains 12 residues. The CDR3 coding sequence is TGCGCCAGCAGCTCGGGTAAAGAGACCCAGTACTTC. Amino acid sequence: CASSSGKETQYF. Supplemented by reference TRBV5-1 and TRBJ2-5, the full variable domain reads KAGVTQTPRYLIKTRGQQVTLSCSPISGHRSVSWYQQTPGQGLQFLFEYFSETQRNKGNFPGRFSGRQFSNSRSEMNVSTLELGDSALYLCASSSGKETQYFGPGTRLLVL.

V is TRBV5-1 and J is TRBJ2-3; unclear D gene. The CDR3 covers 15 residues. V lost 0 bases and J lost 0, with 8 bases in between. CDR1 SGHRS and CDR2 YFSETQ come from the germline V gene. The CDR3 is CASSLEWPSTDTQYF. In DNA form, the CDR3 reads TGCGCCAGCAGCTTGGAGTGGCCGAGCACAGATACGCAGTATTTT.

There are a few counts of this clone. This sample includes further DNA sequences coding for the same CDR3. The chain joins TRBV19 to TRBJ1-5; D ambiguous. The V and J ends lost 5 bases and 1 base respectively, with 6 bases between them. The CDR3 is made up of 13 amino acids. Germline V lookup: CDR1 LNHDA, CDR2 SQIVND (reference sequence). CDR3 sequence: CASSGQSNQPQHF. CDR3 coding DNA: TGTGCCAGTAGTGGTCAGAGCAATCAGCCCCAGCATTTT.

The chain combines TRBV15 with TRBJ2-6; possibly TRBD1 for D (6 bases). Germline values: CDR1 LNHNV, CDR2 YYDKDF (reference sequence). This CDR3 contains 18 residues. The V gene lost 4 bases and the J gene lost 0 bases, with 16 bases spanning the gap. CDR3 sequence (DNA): TGTGCCACCAGCAATGAACGGGACAAGAGCTCTGGGGCCAACGTCCTGACTTTC. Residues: CATSNERDKSSGANVLTF.

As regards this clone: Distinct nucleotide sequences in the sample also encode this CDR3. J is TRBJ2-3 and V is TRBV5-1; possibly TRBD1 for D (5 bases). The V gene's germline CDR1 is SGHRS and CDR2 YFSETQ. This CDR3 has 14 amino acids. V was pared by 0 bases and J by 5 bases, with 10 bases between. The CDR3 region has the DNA TGCGCCAGCAGCTTGGCCAGGGCTGAAGATACGCAGTATTTT. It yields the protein CASSLARAEDTQYF. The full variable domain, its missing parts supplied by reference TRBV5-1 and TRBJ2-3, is KAGVTQTPRYLIKTRGQQVTLSCSPISGHRSVSWYQQTPGQGLQFLFEYFSETQRNKGNFPGRFSGRQFSNSRSEMNVSTLELGDSALYLCASSLARAEDTQYFGPGTRLTVL.

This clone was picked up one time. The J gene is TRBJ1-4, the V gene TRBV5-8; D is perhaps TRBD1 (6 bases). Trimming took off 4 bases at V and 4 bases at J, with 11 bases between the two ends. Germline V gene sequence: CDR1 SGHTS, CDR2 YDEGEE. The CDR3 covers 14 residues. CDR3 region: CASSGTGFNEKLFF. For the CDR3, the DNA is TGTGCCAGCAGCGGAACAGGGTTTAATGAAAAACTGTTTTTT. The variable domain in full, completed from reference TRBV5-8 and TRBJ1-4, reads EAGVTQSPTHLIKTRGQQATLRCSPISGHTSVYWYQQALGLGLQFLLWYDEGEERNRGNFPPRFSGRQFPNYSSELNVNALELEDSALYLCASSGTGFNEKLFFGSGTQLSVL.

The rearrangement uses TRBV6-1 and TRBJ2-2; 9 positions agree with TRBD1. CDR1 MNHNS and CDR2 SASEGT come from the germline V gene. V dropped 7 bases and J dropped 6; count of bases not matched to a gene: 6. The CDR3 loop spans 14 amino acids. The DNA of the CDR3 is TGTGCCAGCAATCGGGACAGGGATGCCGGGGAGCTGTTTTTT. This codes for CASNRDRDAGELFF.

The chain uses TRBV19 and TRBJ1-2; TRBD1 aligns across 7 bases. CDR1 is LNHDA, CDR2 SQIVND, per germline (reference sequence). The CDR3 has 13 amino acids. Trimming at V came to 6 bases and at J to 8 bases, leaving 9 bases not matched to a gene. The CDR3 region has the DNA TGTGCCAGTAGGATTGGACAGGCGTTGGGCTACACCTTC. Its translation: CASRIGQALGYTF.

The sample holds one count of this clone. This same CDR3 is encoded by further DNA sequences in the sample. The CDR3 DNA is TGCGCCAGCAGCTTGTATGGAGATACGCAGTATTTT. Its protein product is CASSLYGDTQYF. The chain carries TRBV5-1 and TRBJ2-3; D gene unclear. V dropped 1 base and J dropped 5 bases, with 5 bases sitting between them. The germline CDR1 and CDR2 sequences are SGHRS and YFSETQ. This CDR3 spans 12 amino acids.

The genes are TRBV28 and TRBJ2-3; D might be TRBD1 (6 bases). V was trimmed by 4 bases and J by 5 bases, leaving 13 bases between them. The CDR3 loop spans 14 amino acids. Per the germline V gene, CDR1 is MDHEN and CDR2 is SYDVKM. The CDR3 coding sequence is TGTGCCAGCAGTTCTTACAGGGCGGAAGATACGCAGTATTTT. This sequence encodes CASSSYRAEDTQYF.

The CDR3 region is CASSPRGPPYEQYF. In DNA form, the CDR3 reads TGTGCCAGCAGTCCGCGGGGTCCCCCCTACGAGCAGTACTTC. This chain links TRBV28 with TRBJ2-7, with a possible D match to TRBD2 (6 bases). CDR3 length equals 14 residues. Trimming removed 5 bases from V and 2 bases from J, with 13 bases in between. CDR1 is MDHEN and CDR2 is SYDVKM in the germline V gene. The full variable domain, rest sourced from reference TRBV28 and TRBJ2-7, is DVKVTQSSRYLVKRTGEKVFLECVQDMDHENMFWYRQDPGLGLRLIYFSYDVKMKEKGDIPEGYSVSREKKERFSLILESASTNQTSMYLCASSPRGPPYEQYFGPGTRLTVT.

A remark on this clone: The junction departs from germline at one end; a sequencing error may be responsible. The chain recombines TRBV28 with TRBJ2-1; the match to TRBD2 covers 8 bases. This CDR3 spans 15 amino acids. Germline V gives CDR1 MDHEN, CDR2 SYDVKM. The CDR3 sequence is CASRAAGGPYIEQFF. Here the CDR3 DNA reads TGTGCCAGCAGAGCTGCGGGAGGCCCTTACATTGAGCAGTTCTTC.

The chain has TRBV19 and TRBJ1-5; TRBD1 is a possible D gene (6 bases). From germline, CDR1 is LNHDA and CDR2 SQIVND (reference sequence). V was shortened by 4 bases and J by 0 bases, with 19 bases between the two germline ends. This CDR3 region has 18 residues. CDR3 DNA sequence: TGTGCCAGTAGTACAGGGGCCAGGGCCGACTATAGCAATCAGCCCCAGCATTTT. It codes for CASSTGARADYSNQPQHF. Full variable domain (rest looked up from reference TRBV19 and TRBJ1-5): DGGITQSPKYLFRKEGQNVTLSCEQNLNHDAMYWYRQDPGQGLRLIYYSQIVNDFQKGDIAEGYSVSREKKESFPLTVTSAQKNPTAFYLCASSTGARADYSNQPQHFGDGTRLSIL.

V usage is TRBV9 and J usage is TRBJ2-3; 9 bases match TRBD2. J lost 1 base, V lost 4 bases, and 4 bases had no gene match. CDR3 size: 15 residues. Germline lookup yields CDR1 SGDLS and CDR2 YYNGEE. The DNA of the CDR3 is TGTGCCAGCAGCCCCGGGACTAGCCGCACAGATACGCAGTATTTT. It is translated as CASSPGTSRTDTQYF.

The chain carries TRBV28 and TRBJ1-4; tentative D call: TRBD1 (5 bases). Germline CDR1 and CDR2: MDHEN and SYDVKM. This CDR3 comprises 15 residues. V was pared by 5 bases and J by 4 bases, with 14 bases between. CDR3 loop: CASSPAGPNNEKLFF. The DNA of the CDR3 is TGTGCCAGCAGTCCGGCAGGGCCCAATAATGAAAAACTGTTTTTT.

CDR3 sequence reads: CACPRVRSNEKLFF. In DNA form, the CDR3 reads TGTGCCTGTCCCAGGGTACGGTCTAATGAAAAACTGTTTTTT. V gene TRBV30 combines with J gene TRBJ1-4; a possible D gene is TRBD1 (5 bases). Between the trimmed V and J ends, which lost 6 bases and 3 bases, there was a span of 14 bases. The V gene's germline CDR1 is GTSNPN and CDR2 SVGIG (reference sequence). The CDR3 is made up of 14 amino acids.

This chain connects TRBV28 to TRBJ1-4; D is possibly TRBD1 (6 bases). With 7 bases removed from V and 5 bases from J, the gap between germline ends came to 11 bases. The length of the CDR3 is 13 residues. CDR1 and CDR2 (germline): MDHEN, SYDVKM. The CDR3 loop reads CASTGAGNEKLFF. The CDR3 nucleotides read TGTGCCAGCACGGGGGCAGGGAATGAAAAACTGTTTTTT.